One and the same sample provided the 17 T cell receptor beta chains below, sequenced in a study of technical replicates of blood from a few donors. Sequenced by immunoSEQ multiplex PCR; TCRdb stores in-frame clones only, minus some. Of 45,000 to 65,000 clones detected, about 93% appear once; the ten largest clones hold roughly 0.22%. Specimen: T cells isolated from PBMCs. Source of these receptors: a human donor in good health.

J is TRBJ2-5 and V is TRBV5-4; 8 bases are shared with TRBD2. The CDR3 extends over 15 amino acids. Losses at the gene ends were 4 bases for V and 3 bases for J; bases not matched to a gene: 8. Per germline, CDR1 SGHNT and CDR2 YYREEE (reference sequence). The CDR3 DNA reads TGTGCCAGCAGCCGGACGAGCGGGAGCGAAGAGACCCAGTACTTC. As protein: CASSRTSGSEETQYF.

The V call is TRBV6-5, the J call TRBJ1-5, with 9 bases lining up with TRBD1. The CDR3 is 15 amino acids. The V segment lost 6 bases and the J segment 7 bases; nucleotides outside the gene matches: 10. Per the germline V gene, CDR1 is MNHEY and CDR2 is SVGAGI. The CDR3, as DNA: TGTGCCAGCAGCCTTATGACAGGGGGAGGCCAGCCCCAGCATTTT. It specifies CASSLMTGGGQPQHF.

The rearrangement joins TRBV5-6 to TRBJ1-4; 7 bases map to TRBD1. Per germline, CDR1 SGHDT and CDR2 YYEEEE. This CDR3 region has 17 residues. J lost 1 base, V lost 4 bases, and 10 bases had no gene match. Here the CDR3 reads CASSLRRQGRTNEKLFF. In DNA, the CDR3 is TGTGCCAGCAGCCTAAGAAGACAGGGTCGAACTAATGAAAAACTGTTTTTT. Full variable domain (outside the CDR3, taken from reference TRBV5-6 and TRBJ1-4): DAGVTQSPTHLIKTRGQQVTLRCSPKSGHDTVSWYQQALGQGPQFIFQYYEEEERQRGNFPDRFSGHQFPNYSSELNVNALLLGDSALYLCASSLRRQGRTNEKLFFGSGTQLSVL.

V and J are TRBV9 and TRBJ2-3; 9 nucleotides align to TRBD2. V lost 0 bases to trimming and J lost 6 bases; unmatched junction nucleotides: 8. Germline V CDR1 and CDR2: SGDLS, YYNGEE. This CDR3 is built from 16 residues. The CDR3 DNA reads TGTGCCAGCAGCGTAGGCGGGGGGGCCAGGGCGGATACGCAGTATTTT. Its translation: CASSVGGGARADTQYF.

The V gene is TRBV7-6, the J gene TRBJ2-1; 13 bases agree with TRBD2. Germline V gene data show CDR1 as SGHVS and CDR2 as FNYEAQ. The CDR3 runs 15 residues. J was trimmed by 6 bases and V by 7 bases; bases with no gene match: 6. CDR3 DNA: TGTGCCAGCACCCCAGGGACTAGCGGGGCCAATGAGCAGTTCTTC. As protein: CASTPGTSGANEQFF.

V is TRBV10-3 and J is TRBJ2-1; TRBD2 might be the D (5 bases). The CDR3 has 15 amino acids. Germline CDR1 and CDR2: ENHRY and SYGVKD. V lost 3 bases and J lost 5, with 14 bases in between. The CDR3 DNA reads TGTGCCATCAGTGACCGATCCTCGGAGGACAATGAGCAGTTCTTC. Protein: CAISDRSSEDNEQFF.

This chain connects TRBV7-8 to TRBJ1-3; maybe TRBD1 (5 bases). Germline CDR1 SGHVS, CDR2 FQNEAQ. Trimming shortened V by 0 bases and J by 0 bases, and 12 bases separated the two germline ends. The CDR3 has 17 amino acids. The CDR3 DNA reads TGTGCCAGCAGCTTAGCGGTTCGGGGGAGCTCTGGAAACACCATATATTTT. Amino acids: CASSLAVRGSSGNTIYF. The full variable domain, completed using reference TRBV7-8 and TRBJ1-3, is GAGVSQSPRYKVAKRGQDVALRCDPISGHVSLFWYQQALGQGPEFLTYFQNEAQLDKSGLPSDRFFAERPEGSVSTLKIQRTQQEDSAVYLCASSLAVRGSSGNTIYFGEGSWLTVV.

V gene TRBV5-4 combines with J gene TRBJ2-5; 14 bases fit TRBD2. This CDR3 spans 16 amino acids. Trimming cost V 0 bases and J 2 bases; bases outside gene matches: 0. Germline assignment: CDR1 SGHNT and CDR2 YYREEE (reference sequence). The CDR3 nucleotides are TGTGCCAGCAGCTTGGGACTAGCGGGGGGGCAAGAGACCCAGTACTTC. Its translation: CASSLGLAGGQETQYF.

The chain couples TRBV5-1 to TRBJ2-3, with D perhaps TRBD2 (6 bases). V was shortened by 0 bases and J by 2 bases, with 10 bases between the two germline ends. Germline V gene data show CDR1 as SGHRS and CDR2 as YFSETQ. CDR3 size: 15 residues. The DNA for the CDR3 is TGCGCCAGCAGCTTGGGGGGGACTTTCACAGATACGCAGTATTTT. Encoded protein: CASSLGGTFTDTQYF.

The chain combines TRBV7-9 with TRBJ1-1; D possibly corresponds to TRBD1 (6 bases). V was pared by 5 bases and J by 2 bases, with 18 bases between. Germline loops: CDR1 SEHNR, CDR2 FQNEAQ (reference sequence). The length of the CDR3 is 16 residues. The CDR3 DNA reads TGTGCCAGCAGCCCTAATCGTCGGGGGGCAAACACTGAAGCTTTCTTT. Its protein is CASSPNRRGANTEAFF.

This chain connects TRBV5-6 to TRBJ2-3; TRBD2 matches at 15 bases. The CDR3 spans 18 residues. CDR1 is SGHDT, CDR2 YYEEEE, per germline. The ends lost 4 bases at V and 6 bases at J; junction bases unmatched: 12. In DNA, the CDR3 is TGTGCCAGCAGCACCAATGGACTAGCGGGAGGGGCATTCGATACGCAGTATTTT. Translated, it gives CASSTNGLAGGAFDTQYF.

The rearrangement joins TRBV9 to TRBJ1-1; 10 bases line up with TRBD1. Looked up from germline, CDR1 is SGDLS and CDR2 is YYNGEE. V dropped 3 bases and J dropped 5; count of bases not matched to a gene: 7. The length of the CDR3 is 15 residues. CDR3 residues: CASSAGGQGRTEAFF. The CDR3 DNA sequence: TGTGCCAGCAGCGCGGGGGGACAGGGGAGGACTGAAGCTTTCTTT. Complete variable domain (other parts from reference TRBV9 and TRBJ1-1): DSGVTQTPKHLITATGQRVTLRCSPRSGDLSVYWYQQSLDQGLQFLIQYYNGEERAKGNILERFSAQQFPDLHSELNLSSLELGDSALYFCASSAGGQGRTEAFFGQGTRLTVV.

This chain joins TRBV7-9 and TRBJ1-2, with D perhaps matching TRBD1 (6 bases). The V end was cut by 5 bases, the J end by 8 bases, with 15 bases between. This CDR3 spans 13 amino acids. Germline CDR1 SEHNR, CDR2 FQNEAQ (reference sequence). CDR3 sequence reads: CASSDTGISGYTF. CDR3 nucleotides: TGTGCCAGCAGCGACACAGGGATTTCGGGCTACACCTTC.

J is TRBJ2-1 and V is TRBV10-1; 12 nucleotides line up with TRBD1. The CDR3 extends over 15 amino acids. The J segment lost 8 bases and the V segment lost 6 bases, leaving 8 bases of the junction unmatched. Germline V CDR1 and CDR2: WNHNN, SYGVQD (reference sequence). The CDR3 region has the DNA TGCGCCAGCAGCGGGGGGACAGGGGGCCTCGATGAGCAGTTCTTC. It specifies CASSGGTGGLDEQFF.

CDR3 sequence (DNA): TGTGCCAGCAGCTTAATCCACTCTGGGGCCAACGTCCTGACTTTC. Translating it yields CASSLIHSGANVLTF. The rearrangement uses TRBV7-9 and TRBJ2-6; no firm D call. V lost 2 bases and J lost 0, with 5 bases in between. From germline, CDR1 is SEHNR and CDR2 FQNEAQ (reference sequence). The CDR3 covers 15 residues.

This chain links TRBV9 with TRBJ1-1, with 7 nucleotides matching TRBD1. This CDR3 is 14 amino acids long. J gave up 10 bases and V 2 bases, and 11 bases lay outside the gene matches. Germline lookup yields CDR1 SGDLS and CDR2 YYNGEE. The CDR3: CASSVGTVNAGAFF. The CDR3 DNA reads as TGTGCCAGCAGCGTTGGGACAGTCAACGCCGGAGCTTTCTTT.

This clone was seen once. This chain joins TRBV28 and TRBJ2-1, with TRBD2 matching 7 bases. Trimming at V came to 2 bases and at J to 0 bases, leaving 1 base not matched to a gene. From germline, CDR1 is MDHEN and CDR2 SYDVKM. The CDR3 has 15 amino acids. The chain's CDR3 is CASSLLADSYNEQFF. In DNA form, the CDR3 reads TGTGCCAGCAGTTTACTAGCGGACTCCTACAATGAGCAGTTCTTC.